This TCR beta chain was retrieved from a study of cytomegalovirus exposure and HLA in healthy donors. PCR involved 60 Vbeta and 13 Jbeta primers. Generated by immunoSEQ multiplex PCR, the TCRdb table keeps only in-frame clones and is missing some. The sample has around 190,000 clones, around 84% seen once. The CDR3 extends over 16 amino acids. Germline loops: CDR1 SGHRS, CDR2 YFSETQ. V dropped 7 bases and J dropped 0 bases, with 16 bases sitting between them. This receptor was obtained from a girl aged 2 to 9 in good health and CMV-seropositive. Sequencing input: PBMCs. The V and J genes are TRBV5-1 and TRBJ1-4; weak D call: TRBD1 (5 bases). The CDR3 DNA sequence: TGCGCCAGCCGGGTCCAGACGGGGGCAACTAATGAAAAACTGTTTTTT. Amino acids: CASRVQTGATNEKLFF.